In this sample, the clone carrying this T cell receptor (beta chain) turned up many times. What was amplified from RNA transcripts were TCR beta CDR3 regions. RT-PCR in the first round (using the HTBI primer set) targeted the TCR CDR3. TCRdb independently ran MiXCR on the multiplex PCR reads; one entry per CDR3 protein. Here the sample spans about 300,000 distinct CDR3 sequences, 15% to 20% being singletons. Ophthalmopathy patients all had a Clinical Activity Score of at least 3, a NOSPECS grade of at least 4 and disease under 3 months old. The data stem from a study of T cells in Graves' hyperthyroidism and ophthalmopathy. Per germline, CDR1 DFQATT and CDR2 SNEGSKA (reference sequence). With 2 bases removed from V and 5 bases from J, the gap between germline ends came to 16 bases. This CDR3 comprises 14 residues.

J is TRBJ2-7 and V is TRBV20-1; either TRBD1 or TRBD2 may supply D (5 bases each). This receptor was identified in a man between 50 and 59 years old with Graves' ophthalmopathy. Sequenced: blood. The CDR3 bases are TGCAGTGCTAGACCGCAAGGGACGCGGGACGAGCAGTACTTC. It encodes CSARPQGTRDEQYF.